This is a list of T cell receptor beta chains from one sample in a study of shared clonotypes between healthy human individuals. Produced via immunoSEQ multiplex PCR; TCRdb's table is partial and in-frame only. The table has a few million clones, about 94% seen once; the top ten hold around 1.8%. Sequenced sample: naive CD8+ T cells from PBMCs. The receptors here all came from a man between 18 and 29 years old in good health. Some clones in this sample may be carry-over from other donors' samples. CDR3s include the opening cysteine and the closing phenylalanine or tryptophan. Fields, in order: CDR3 protein, CDR3 DNA, V gene, J gene, clone size, CDR3 length, D gene. The D gene is left open where the match is weak. Clone size is given for some rows only: seen once, a few or many times, or a class if the clone is expanded.

CDR3aa: CASSSTSRPTGRDGYTF
CDR3nt: TGTGCCAGCAGTTCAACTTCCCGACCGACAGGGAGGGATGGCTACACCTTC
v_gene: TRBV28
j_gene: TRBJ1-2
abundance: .
len: 17
d_gene: TRBD1

CDR3aa: CASSHLAGVGYNEQFF
CDR3nt: TGTGCCAGCAGCCATCTCGCGGGGGTGGGCTACAATGAGCAGTTCTTC
v_gene: TRBV4-2
j_gene: TRBJ2-1
abundance: .
len: 16
d_gene: TRBD2

CDR3aa: CASSPGTSGTNNEQFF
CDR3nt: TGTGCCAGCAGCCCTGGGACTAGCGGGACCAACAATGAGCAGTTCTTC
v_gene: TRBV7-9
j_gene: TRBJ2-1
abundance: .
len: 16
d_gene: TRBD2

CDR3aa: CASTGQGPYEQYF
CDR3nt: TGTGCCAGCACGGGACAGGGGCCATACGAGCAGTACTTC
v_gene: TRBV27
j_gene: TRBJ2-7
abundance: few
len: 13
d_gene: TRBD1

CDR3aa: CASSSTREPQYF
CDR3nt: TGTGCCAGCAGTTCAACAAGAGAACCCCAGTACTTC
v_gene: TRBV28
j_gene: TRBJ2-5
abundance: .
len: 12
d_gene: .

CDR3aa: CAIRGESEKLFF
CDR3nt: TGTGCCATCAGAGGGGAGAGTGAAAAACTGTTTTTT
v_gene: TRBV11-2
j_gene: TRBJ1-4
abundance: once
len: 12
d_gene: .

CDR3aa: CASSVGSKSYEQYF
CDR3nt: TGTGCCAGCAGCGTAGGCTCGAAATCCTACGAGCAGTACTTC
v_gene: TRBV9
j_gene: TRBJ2-7
abundance: .
len: 14
d_gene: .

CDR3aa: CASSLISGGGTEAFF
CDR3nt: TGTGCCAGCAGCTTGATTTCTGGGGGAGGTACTGAAGCTTTCTTT
v_gene: TRBV5-4
j_gene: TRBJ1-1
abundance: .
len: 15
d_gene: .

CDR3aa: CASSPGQGVFYGYTF
CDR3nt: TGTGCCAGCAGCCCTGGACAGGGAGTGTTCTATGGCTACACCTTC
v_gene: TRBV7-9
j_gene: TRBJ1-2
abundance: .
len: 15
d_gene: TRBD1

CDR3aa: CASSLRTGETYEQYF
CDR3nt: TGCGCCAGCAGCTTACGGACAGGGGAGACCTACGAGCAGTACTTC
v_gene: TRBV5-1
j_gene: TRBJ2-7
abundance: .
len: 15
d_gene: TRBD1

CDR3aa: CASSYSQTGSTGELFF
CDR3nt: TGTGCCAGCAGTTACTCTCAAACAGGGTCCACCGGGGAGCTGTTTTTT
v_gene: TRBV6-6
j_gene: TRBJ2-2
abundance: .
len: 16
d_gene: .

CDR3aa: CASSRRGHPGELFF
CDR3nt: TGTGCCAGCAGCCGCCGGGGTCACCCCGGGGAGCTGTTTTTT
v_gene: TRBV14
j_gene: TRBJ2-2
abundance: .
len: 14
d_gene: .

CDR3aa: CASSHRLAGEQFF
CDR3nt: TGCGCCAGCAGCCATCGACTAGCGGGAGAACAGTTCTTC
v_gene: TRBV4-1
j_gene: TRBJ2-1
abundance: .
len: 13
d_gene: TRBD2

CDR3aa: CASSPLGLALYNEQFF
CDR3nt: TGTGCCAGCTCACCACTGGGACTAGCGTTATACAATGAGCAGTTCTTC
v_gene: TRBV18
j_gene: TRBJ2-1
abundance: .
len: 16
d_gene: TRBD2

CDR3aa: CASSSMGGSVLTNLYEQYF
CDR3nt: TGTGCCAGCAGCTCGATGGGGGGGTCCGTTCTCACTAACCTCTACGAGCAGTACTTC
v_gene: TRBV14
j_gene: TRBJ2-7
abundance: .
len: 19
d_gene: TRBD2

CDR3aa: CASSLGGRVYEQYF
CDR3nt: TGTGCCAGCAGTTTAGGAGGGAGGGTCTACGAGCAGTACTTC
v_gene: TRBV28
j_gene: TRBJ2-7
abundance: .
len: 14
d_gene: TRBD2

CDR3aa: CASSLYRTGEPDTQYF
CDR3nt: TGTGCCAGCAGTTTATATCGGACAGGGGAACCAGATACGCAGTATTTT
v_gene: TRBV27
j_gene: TRBJ2-3
abundance: .
len: 16
d_gene: TRBD1

CDR3aa: CASSDAGYEQYF
CDR3nt: TGTGCCAGCAGTGACGCGGGGTACGAGCAGTACTTC
v_gene: TRBV2
j_gene: TRBJ2-7
abundance: .
len: 12
d_gene: .

CDR3aa: CATFLGDSEAFF
CDR3nt: TGTGCCACCTTTCTTGGGGATTCCGAAGCTTTCTTT
v_gene: TRBV7-2
j_gene: TRBJ1-1
abundance: .
len: 12
d_gene: .

CDR3aa: CASSDTGGRTYEQYF
CDR3nt: TGCGCCAGCAGTGATACAGGGGGCCGTACCTACGAGCAGTACTTC
v_gene: TRBV10-2
j_gene: TRBJ2-7
abundance: .
len: 15
d_gene: TRBD1

CDR3aa: CASSLYPENQPQHF
CDR3nt: TGTGCCAGCAGTTTATATCCGGAAAATCAGCCCCAGCATTTT
v_gene: TRBV2
j_gene: TRBJ1-5
abundance: once
len: 14
d_gene: .

CDR3aa: CATSPEAVGYEQYF
CDR3nt: TGTGCCACCAGCCCCGAGGCAGTGGGCTACGAGCAGTACTTC
v_gene: TRBV15
j_gene: TRBJ2-7
abundance: .
len: 14
d_gene: .

CDR3aa: CASSPWKQGEENIQYF
CDR3nt: TGTGCCAGCAGCCCCTGGAAACAGGGGGAGGAAAACATTCAGTACTTC
v_gene: TRBV7-9
j_gene: TRBJ2-4
abundance: .
len: 16
d_gene: TRBD1

CDR3aa: CASSWTGAIDTQYF
CDR3nt: TGTGCCAGCAGCTGGACAGGCGCAATTGATACGCAGTATTTT
v_gene: TRBV27
j_gene: TRBJ2-3
abundance: .
len: 14
d_gene: TRBD1

CDR3aa: CASRVREAKNIQYF
CDR3nt: TGTGCCAGCAGAGTGAGGGAGGCCAAAAACATTCAGTACTTC
v_gene: TRBV21-1
j_gene: TRBJ2-4
abundance: .
len: 14
d_gene: .

CDR3aa: CASTSGQGGYNEQFF
CDR3nt: TGTGCCAGCACCTCAGGACAGGGCGGCTACAATGAGCAGTTCTTC
v_gene: TRBV6-5
j_gene: TRBJ2-1
abundance: .
len: 15
d_gene: TRBD1

CDR3aa: CATTDRTDEKLFF
CDR3nt: TGTGCCACCACCGACCGGACCGATGAAAAACTGTTTTTT
v_gene: TRBV15
j_gene: TRBJ1-4
abundance: .
len: 13
d_gene: .

CDR3aa: CASSLVGQINEQFF
CDR3nt: TGTGCCAGCAGCTTGGTCGGACAGATCAATGAGCAGTTCTTC
v_gene: TRBV5-4
j_gene: TRBJ2-1
abundance: .
len: 14
d_gene: .

CDR3aa: CASSTGSSYEQYF
CDR3nt: TGTGCCAGTAGTACCGGAAGCTCCTACGAGCAGTACTTC
v_gene: TRBV19
j_gene: TRBJ2-7
abundance: few
len: 13
d_gene: .

CDR3aa: CASSQVPGGGYEQYF
CDR3nt: TGCGCCAGCAGCCAAGTCCCAGGTGGTGGCTACGAGCAGTACTTC
v_gene: TRBV4-1
j_gene: TRBJ2-7
abundance: .
len: 15
d_gene: .

CDR3aa: CASRIGGTEAFF
CDR3nt: TGTGCCAGCAGAATCGGGGGGACTGAAGCTTTCTTT
v_gene: TRBV6-1
j_gene: TRBJ1-1
abundance: .
len: 12
d_gene: .

CDR3aa: CASSGNREYEQYF
CDR3nt: TGTGCCAGCAGTGGTAACAGGGAGTACGAGCAGTACTTC
v_gene: TRBV6-1
j_gene: TRBJ2-7
abundance: .
len: 13
d_gene: .

CDR3aa: CASSPGFSGRDVAYNEQFF
CDR3nt: TGTGCCAGCAGTCCGGGATTTAGCGGGAGGGACGTAGCCTACAATGAGCAGTTCTTC
v_gene: TRBV28
j_gene: TRBJ2-1
abundance: .
len: 19
d_gene: TRBD2

CDR3aa: CASSLLSITEAFF
CDR3nt: TGTGCCAGTAGTCTGTTATCCATCACTGAAGCTTTCTTT
v_gene: TRBV19
j_gene: TRBJ1-1
abundance: few
len: 13
d_gene: .

CDR3aa: CASSLTRGRRDTGELFF
CDR3nt: TGCGCCAGCAGCCTCACCAGGGGGCGCAGGGACACCGGGGAGCTGTTTTTT
v_gene: TRBV4-1
j_gene: TRBJ2-2
abundance: once
len: 17
d_gene: TRBD1

CDR3aa: CSVPIPGRDNEQFF
CDR3nt: TGCAGCGTCCCCATCCCTGGAAGGGACAATGAGCAGTTCTTC
v_gene: TRBV29-1
j_gene: TRBJ2-1
abundance: .
len: 14
d_gene: .

CDR3aa: CASSQDRGAGVDEQYF
CDR3nt: TGCGCCAGCAGCCAAGATAGGGGCGCGGGAGTAGACGAGCAGTACTTC
v_gene: TRBV4-1
j_gene: TRBJ2-7
abundance: .
len: 16
d_gene: TRBD2

CDR3aa: CASSSFLGLAETQYF
CDR3nt: TGTGCCAGCAGCTCCTTTCTCGGCCTCGCCGAGACCCAGTACTTC
v_gene: TRBV7-2
j_gene: TRBJ2-5
abundance: .
len: 15
d_gene: .

CDR3aa: CASGTSERDTQYF
CDR3nt: TGTGCCAGCGGGACTAGCGAGAGAGATACGCAGTATTTT
v_gene: TRBV6-5
j_gene: TRBJ2-3
abundance: .
len: 13
d_gene: TRBD2

CDR3aa: CASSPKLGFGGYTF
CDR3nt: TGTGCCAGCAGCCCTAAGCTGGGTTTTGGTGGCTACACCTTC
v_gene: TRBV7-3
j_gene: TRBJ1-2
abundance: .
len: 14
d_gene: .

CDR3aa: CASSLGPLEQYF
CDR3nt: TGTGCCAGCAGCTTAGGACCCCTAGAGCAGTATTTT
v_gene: TRBV11-3
j_gene: TRBJ2-3
abundance: .
len: 12
d_gene: .

CDR3aa: CASSLAGSPYEQYF
CDR3nt: TGTGCCAGCAGCTTAGCCGGGAGCCCCTACGAGCAGTACTTC
v_gene: TRBV5-6
j_gene: TRBJ2-7
abundance: .
len: 14
d_gene: .

CDR3aa: CASSPLPDLPTGGLAYHGYTF
CDR3nt: TGTGCCAGCAGCCCTCTTCCCGACCTCCCGACAGGGGGCTTGGCTTATCATGGCTACACCTTC
v_gene: TRBV27
j_gene: TRBJ1-2
abundance: .
len: 21
d_gene: TRBD1

CDR3aa: CASSPPVPTDTQYF
CDR3nt: TGTGCCAGCAGCCCCCCTGTACCCACAGATACGCAGTATTTT
v_gene: TRBV9
j_gene: TRBJ2-3
abundance: .
len: 14
d_gene: .

CDR3aa: CASSLLPGSNQPQHF
CDR3nt: TGTGCCAGCAGTTTACTTCCCGGGAGCAATCAGCCCCAGCATTTT
v_gene: TRBV27
j_gene: TRBJ1-5
abundance: .
len: 15
d_gene: .

CDR3aa: CSVGEGGYTF
CDR3nt: TGCAGCGTTGGGGAGGGCGGCTACACCTTC
v_gene: TRBV29-1
j_gene: TRBJ1-2
abundance: .
len: 10
d_gene: .

CDR3aa: CASSEGLTSGYQETQYF
CDR3nt: TGTGCCAGCAGTGAAGGCCTGACTAGCGGGTATCAAGAGACCCAGTACTTC
v_gene: TRBV2
j_gene: TRBJ2-5
abundance: .
len: 17
d_gene: TRBD2

CDR3aa: CASSLRDRYQPQHF
CDR3nt: TGTGCCAGCAGTTTAAGGGACAGATATCAGCCCCAGCATTTT
v_gene: TRBV27
j_gene: TRBJ1-5
abundance: .
len: 14
d_gene: TRBD1

CDR3aa: CASSFGDYPYNEQFF
CDR3nt: TGTGCCAGCAGCTTTGGGGACTACCCCTACAATGAGCAGTTCTTC
v_gene: TRBV7-9
j_gene: TRBJ2-1
abundance: .
len: 15
d_gene: TRBD2

CDR3aa: CASSFSETYEQYF
CDR3nt: TGTGCCAGCAGCTTCTCAGAAACCTACGAGCAGTACTTC
v_gene: TRBV7-2
j_gene: TRBJ2-7
abundance: .
len: 13
d_gene: .

CDR3aa: CASSYRQSSYEQYF
CDR3nt: TGTGCCAGCAGCTATCGTCAGAGCTCCTACGAGCAGTACTTC
v_gene: TRBV11-2
j_gene: TRBJ2-7
abundance: .
len: 14
d_gene: .

CDR3aa: CASSVGLPPPYEQYF
CDR3nt: TGTGCCAGCAGCGTGGGTCTACCCCCCCCCTACGAGCAGTACTTC
v_gene: TRBV9
j_gene: TRBJ2-7
abundance: .
len: 15
d_gene: .